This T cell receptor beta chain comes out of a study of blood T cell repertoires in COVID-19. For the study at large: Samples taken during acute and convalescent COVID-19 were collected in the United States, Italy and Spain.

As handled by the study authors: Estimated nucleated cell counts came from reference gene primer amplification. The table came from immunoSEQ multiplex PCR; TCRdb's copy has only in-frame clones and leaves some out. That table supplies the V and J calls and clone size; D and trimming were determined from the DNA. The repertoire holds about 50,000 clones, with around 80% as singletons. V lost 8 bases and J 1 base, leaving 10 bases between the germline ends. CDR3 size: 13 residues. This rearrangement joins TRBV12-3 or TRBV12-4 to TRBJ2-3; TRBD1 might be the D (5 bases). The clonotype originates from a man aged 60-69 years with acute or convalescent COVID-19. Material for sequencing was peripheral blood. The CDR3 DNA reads TGTGCCAGCCGTCGACAGCGCACAGATACGCAGTATTTT. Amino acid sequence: CASRRQRTDTQYF.